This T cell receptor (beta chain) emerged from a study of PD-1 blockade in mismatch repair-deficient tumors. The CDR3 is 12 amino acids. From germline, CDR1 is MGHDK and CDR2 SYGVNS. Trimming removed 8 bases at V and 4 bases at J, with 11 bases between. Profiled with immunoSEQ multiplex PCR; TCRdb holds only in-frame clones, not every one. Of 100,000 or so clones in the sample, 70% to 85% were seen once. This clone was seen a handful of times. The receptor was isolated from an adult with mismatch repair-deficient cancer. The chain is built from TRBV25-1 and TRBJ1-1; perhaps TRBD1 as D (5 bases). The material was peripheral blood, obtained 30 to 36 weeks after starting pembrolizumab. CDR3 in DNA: TGTGCCAGCGCCAGGGTGGGCACTGAAGCTTTCTTT. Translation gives CASARVGTEAFF.